The 28 T cell receptor beta chains given below trace back to one sample, sequenced in a study of human T cells and chemical hapten exposure. The time point denotes: patch test 3, about 24 weeks after DPC sensitization. Treatment indicated: therapeutic diphenylcyclopropenone sensitization with weekly scalp DPC. TCRdb re-called the RACE reads with MiXCR, one entry per CDR3 protein. The table shows tens of thousands of distinct CDR3 sequences, with about 10% occurring only once. This specimen consisted of whole blood, obtained in connection with sensitization to the hapten diphenylcyclopropenone (DPC). These receptors originate from a woman in her thirties or forties with alopecia areata. Some clones in this sample may be carry-over from other donors' samples.

This clonotype was observed a handful of times. The V gene is TRBV2, the J gene TRBJ1-2, with no clear D. V lost 7 bases, J lost 0 bases, and 12 bases lay in between. CDR3 length: 14 amino acids. The germline gives CDR1 SNHLY, CDR2 FYNNEI. The CDR3 spells CASIGQASNYGYTF. The CDR3 DNA follows: TGTGCCAGCATAGGGCAGGCATCTAACTATGGCTACACCTTC.

V and J are TRBV28 and TRBJ1-1, with unresolved D. This CDR3 spans 15 amino acids. Trimming took off 7 bases at V and 8 bases at J, with 23 bases between the two ends. Germline V gives CDR1 MDHEN, CDR2 SYDVKM. In DNA form, the CDR3 reads TGTGCCAGCAAAAGCTCCGGTGAAGGGCGCAAGGAAGCTTTCTTT. This encodes CASKSSGEGRKEAFF.

The chain employs TRBV3-1 and TRBJ2-5; TRBD2 aligns across 10 bases. The junction had 7 bases not matched to a gene; V was cut back by 4 bases and J by 2 bases. There are 16 residues in the CDR3. Per the germline V gene, CDR1 is LGHDT and CDR2 is YNNKEL (reference sequence). DNA of the CDR3: TGTGCCAGCAGCCTCCGACCTAGCGGGGGACAAGAGACCCAGTACTTC. It codes for CASSLRPSGGQETQYF.

This clonotype was counted a single time. At one end, the junction sequence differs from germline, possibly due to a read error. The gene calls are TRBV6-5 and TRBJ2-3, with a possible D match to TRBD2 (5 bases). Germline CDR1 MNHEY, CDR2 SVGAGI. The CDR3 is made up of 13 amino acids. The CDR3 DNA sequence: TGTGTCAGCCTACGAACGGGGACAGATACGCAGTATTTT. It is translated as CVSLRTGTDTQYF.

This clonotype showed up just a few times. The chain has TRBV28 and TRBJ2-4, with D possibly TRBD1 on 6 matching bases. The V gene lost 9 bases and the J gene lost 1 base, with 19 bases spanning the gap. This CDR3 contains 16 residues. Germline loops: CDR1 MDHEN, CDR2 SYDVKM. The CDR3 loop reads CARQIRGEWAKNIQYF. CDR3 nucleotide sequence: TGTGCCAGACAGATCAGGGGAGAGTGGGCCAAAAACATTCAGTACTTC.

Only a few counts were recorded for this clonotype. This rearrangement joins TRBV11-2 to TRBJ2-7; 8 bases line up with TRBD1. The V segment lost 6 bases and the J segment 4 bases; nucleotides outside the gene matches: 14. The germline V gene has CDR1 SGHAT and CDR2 FQNNGV. There are 16 residues in the CDR3. The CDR3, as DNA: TGTGCCAGCAGGTCCGCGGGGACAGGCGACAGATACGAGCAGTACTTC. Translating it yields CASRSAGTGDRYEQYF.

A few counts support this clonotype. V usage is TRBV7-9 and J usage is TRBJ2-2, with a weak D call TRBD2 (5 bases). This CDR3 has 14 residues. With 5 bases removed from V and 2 bases from J, the gap between germline ends came to 9 bases. Germline V gives CDR1 SEHNR, CDR2 FQNEAQ (reference sequence). The chain's CDR3 is CASSVGVNTGELFF. For the CDR3, the DNA is TGTGCCAGCAGCGTCGGGGTTAACACCGGGGAGCTGTTTTTT.

V usage is TRBV3-1 and J usage is TRBJ1-1; D possibly corresponds to TRBD1 (5 bases). Trimming pared 2 bases from V and 4 bases from J, leaving 14 bases between. Germline V lookup: CDR1 LGHDT, CDR2 YNNKEL (reference sequence). CDR3 length: 15 residues. CDR3 sequence: CASSQTSWGGTEAFF. CDR3 DNA sequence: TGTGCCAGCAGCCAAACCTCTTGGGGCGGCACTGAAGCTTTCTTT.

The chain has TRBV12-3 or TRBV12-4 and TRBJ2-3, with 7 bases matching TRBD1. The CDR3 is made up of 15 amino acids. Trimming removed 4 bases from V and 0 bases from J; junction bases left unmatched: 4. This CDR3 is CASSWGQRSTDTQYF. The DNA for the CDR3 is TGTGCCAGCAGTTGGGGACAGCGAAGCACAGATACGCAGTATTTT.

This clonotype was recorded at least ten times. The J gene is TRBJ2-7, the V gene TRBV7-6, with D possibly being TRBD1 or TRBD2 (6 bases each). Between the trimmed V and J ends, which lost 0 bases and 9 bases, there was a span of 27 bases. The CDR3 spans 18 residues. CDR1 SGHVS and CDR2 FNYEAQ come from the germline V gene. The CDR3 loop is CASSLAPGHGMGGAVQYF. The CDR3 DNA reads TGTGCCAGCAGCTTAGCGCCGGGGCACGGTATGGGGGGCGCGGTGCAGTACTTC.

The table lists this clonotype with a few counts. The chain joins TRBV10-3 to TRBJ1-2, with D perhaps matching TRBD1 (5 bases). Deletions cut 8 bases from V and 8 bases from J, with 18 bases between. CDR3 size: 13 residues. Per the germline V gene, CDR1 is ENHRY and CDR2 is SYGVKD. The CDR3 bases are TGTGCCATCCCCAGGGATGGCTCACAGGGCTACACCTTC. This codes for CAIPRDGSQGYTF.

This clonotype was picked up many times. The genes are TRBV29-1 and TRBJ2-7; D is undetermined. From germline, CDR1 is SQVTM and CDR2 ANQGSEA. V lost 4 bases and J 5 bases, leaving 6 bases between the germline ends. The CDR3 has 10 residues. The CDR3 loop reads CSVGEDEQYF. The CDR3 DNA reads as TGCAGCGTTGGAGAGGACGAGCAGTACTTC.

This clonotype was observed many times. This chain uses TRBV10-3 with TRBJ2-7; 8 bases are a match to TRBD1. Germline V gene data show CDR1 as ENHRY and CDR2 as SYGVKD. V trimming: 6 bases; J trimming: 2 bases; junction bases outside the gene matches: 6. This CDR3 comprises 14 residues. Here the CDR3 DNA reads TGTGCCATCAGGCAACAGGGGGGTACCTACGAGCAGTACTTC. Residues: CAIRQQGGTYEQYF.

In this sample, this clonotype turned up a few times. The V and J genes are TRBV5-4 and TRBJ2-5; 7 bases are shared with TRBD2. This CDR3 spans 14 amino acids. V gave up 3 bases and J gave up 5 bases; unmatched junction bases: 7. The V gene's germline CDR1 is SGHNT and CDR2 YYREEE (reference sequence). This CDR3 reads CASSYQGLVETQYF. In nucleotides, the CDR3 is TGTGCCAGCAGCTACCAAGGACTAGTTGAGACCCAGTACTTC.

This clonotype was seen ten or more times. The chain is built from TRBV28 and TRBJ2-5; TRBD2 matches 12 bases. The ends lost 5 bases at V and 3 bases at J; junction bases unmatched: 7. The length of the CDR3 is 16 residues. Germline values: CDR1 MDHEN, CDR2 SYDVKM. CDR3 loop: CASSPTSGGYKETQYF. The CDR3 DNA follows: TGTGCCAGCAGTCCGACTAGCGGGGGTTACAAAGAGACCCAGTACTTC.

This clonotype was observed a few times. This chain links TRBV4-1 with TRBJ1-4; no firm D call. Germline V lookup: CDR1 MGHRA, CDR2 YSYEKL. This CDR3 has 14 amino acids. The ends were cut back, 4 bases at V and 8 bases at J, with 14 bases in the middle. DNA of the CDR3: TGCGCCAGCAGCCTCATCGGGCAGGACGAAAAACTGTTTTTT. Amino acid sequence: CASSLIGQDEKLFF.

CDR3 amino acids: CASSPQTGSYTEAFF. CDR3 nucleotide sequence: TGTGCCAGCTCACCACAGACGGGCTCGTACACTGAAGCTTTCTTT. This chain uses TRBV18 with TRBJ1-1, with D hard to call. Deletions cut 1 base from V and 3 bases from J, with 12 bases between. Germline V gene data show CDR1 as KGHSH and CDR2 as LQKENI. This CDR3 has 15 residues.

The rearrangement joins TRBV4-3 to TRBJ2-3; possible D gene TRBD2, 6 bases. Trimming took 3 bases from V and 4 from J, leaving 17 bases between them. The CDR3 runs to 16 residues. CDR1 is LGHNA and CDR2 is YSLEER in the germline V gene. DNA for the CDR3: TGCGCCAGCAGCCAGCTAAAGCCGGGGGTTGCAGATACGCAGTATTTT. Amino acids: CASSQLKPGVADTQYF.

This clonotype was counted ten times or more. V gene TRBV28 combines with J gene TRBJ1-6, with no clear D. There are 14 residues in the CDR3. Per germline, CDR1 MDHEN and CDR2 SYDVKM. V was cut by 6 bases and J by 5 bases, with 11 bases left in between. CDR3 bases: TGTGCCAGCAGGGCTTTGAGCAATAATTCACCCCTCCACTTT. Residues: CASRALSNNSPLHF.

The chain uses TRBV2 and TRBJ2-5; D is undetermined. Germline assignment: CDR1 SNHLY and CDR2 FYNNEI. V lost 4 bases to trimming and J lost 5 bases, with 14 bases between them. The CDR3 is made up of 14 amino acids. CDR3 nucleotides: TGTGCCAGCAGTGTCCTAGTGAGAGTTGAGACCCAGTACTTC. It is translated as CASSVLVRVETQYF. Looking up the rest from reference TRBV2 and TRBJ2-5 gives the full variable domain: EPEVTQTPSHQVTQMGQEVILRCVPISNHLYFYWYRQILGQKVEFLVSFYNNEISEKSEIFDDQFSVERPDGSNFTLKIRSTKLEDSAMYFCASSVLVRVETQYFGPGTRLLVL.

The chain is built from TRBV7-9 and TRBJ2-3; D may be TRBD2 (6 bases). The CDR3 is 16 amino acids. With 5 bases removed from V and 2 bases from J, the gap between germline ends came to 17 bases. CDR1 is SEHNR and CDR2 is FQNEAQ in the germline V gene (reference sequence). CDR3: CASSPSSGVHTDTQYF. The CDR3 DNA is TGTGCCAGCAGCCCGTCGTCGGGGGTCCACACAGATACGCAGTATTTT.

This clonotype was seen at least ten times. This chain uses TRBV19 with TRBJ2-7; weak D call: TRBD2 (7 bases). The germline V gene encodes CDR1 LNHDA and CDR2 SQIVND (reference sequence). V was pared by 6 bases and J by 2 bases, with 14 bases between. This CDR3 is built from 14 residues. CDR3 amino acids: CASSPGEGPYEQYF. CDR3 sequence (DNA): TGTGCCAGTAGCCCAGGGGAGGGACCCTACGAGCAGTACTTC.

The V call is TRBV4-3, the J call TRBJ2-7, with 7 positions matching TRBD2. The CDR3 covers 15 residues. Germline assignment: CDR1 LGHNA and CDR2 YSLEER. The trim removed 2 bases at V and 4 bases at J, leaving 8 bases unmatched. CDR3 loop: CASSQTSGGSYEQYF. The CDR3 DNA is TGCGCCAGCAGCCAAACGTCCGGGGGGTCTTACGAGCAGTACTTC.

In its sample, this clonotype was seen many times. J is TRBJ2-7 and V is TRBV3-1, with D unresolved. Germline CDR1 is LGHDT and CDR2 is YNNKEL (reference sequence). The CDR3 length is 13 residues. V lost 2 bases, J lost 2 bases, and 7 bases lay in between. The CDR3 protein is CASSQRLAYEQYF. The CDR3 DNA follows: TGTGCCAGCAGCCAAAGGCTTGCCTACGAGCAGTACTTC.

This clonotype was seen a handful of times. This chain uses TRBV20-1 with TRBJ2-3; the match to TRBD2 covers 9 bases. V was clipped by 7 bases and J by 4 bases; unmatched bases: 9. This CDR3 region has 14 residues. Looked up from germline, CDR1 is DFQATT and CDR2 is SNEGSKA (reference sequence). CDR3 in DNA: TGCAGTGTCCACAGCGGGGGGCCTGCAGATACGCAGTATTTT. This sequence encodes CSVHSGGPADTQYF.

This clonotype appeared many times. The rearrangement uses TRBV4-2 and TRBJ2-3; 8 nucleotides align to TRBD2. This CDR3 contains 17 residues. Trimming took 1 base from V and 7 from J; bases not matched to a gene: 13. The germline V gene encodes CDR1 LGHNA and CDR2 YNFKEQ. CDR3 DNA sequence: TGTGCCAGCAGCCAAGGCTCGGGGGGGGCACAGCGAAATACGCAGTATTTT. This codes for CASSQGSGGAQRNTQYF.

This clonotype showed up just a few times. The chain links TRBV20-1 to TRBJ1-2, with 8 bases lining up with TRBD1. The CDR3 contains 15 residues. CDR1 is DFQATT and CDR2 is SNEGSKA in the germline V gene (reference sequence). After removal of 8 bases from V and 4 bases from J, the junction contained 15 bases not matched to a gene. This chain's CDR3 is CSTEGARGRTYGYTF. CDR3 sequence (DNA): TGCAGTACTGAGGGGGCCAGGGGGCGGACCTATGGCTACACCTTC.

This clonotype was counted at least ten times. The J gene is TRBJ2-1, the V gene TRBV9; 7 bases map to TRBD2. V shed 7 bases and J 4 bases; nucleotides not matched to a gene: 8. Germline CDR1 reads SGDLS; CDR2 reads YYNGEE. The CDR3 length is 14 residues. CDR3 DNA: TGTGCCAGCGCACGCGGGGGTCCGTACAATGAGCAGTTCTTC. Its protein is CASARGGPYNEQFF.